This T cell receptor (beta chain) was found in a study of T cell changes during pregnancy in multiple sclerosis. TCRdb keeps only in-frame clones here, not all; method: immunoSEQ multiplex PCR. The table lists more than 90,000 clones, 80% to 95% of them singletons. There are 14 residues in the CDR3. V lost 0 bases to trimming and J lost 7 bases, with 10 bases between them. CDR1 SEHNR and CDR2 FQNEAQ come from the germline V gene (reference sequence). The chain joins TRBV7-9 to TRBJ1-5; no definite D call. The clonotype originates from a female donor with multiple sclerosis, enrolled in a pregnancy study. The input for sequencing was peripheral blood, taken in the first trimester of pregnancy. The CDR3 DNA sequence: TGTGCCAGCAGCTTAGCGGGAGACCGCCAGCCCCAGCATTTT. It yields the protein CASSLAGDRQPQHF.